A single sample gave rise to the 26 T cell receptor beta chains below, sequenced in a study of T cells in Graves' hyperthyroidism and ophthalmopathy. TCR beta CDR3 sequences were amplified from RNA transcripts. Using the HTBI primer set, a first-round RT-PCR was run on the TCR CDR3. TCRdb called the multiplex PCR reads again in MiXCR, with one record for every CDR3 protein. The data contain about 250,000 distinct CDR3 sequences, approximately 25% of them singletons. What was sequenced was blood. These receptor sequences come from a woman aged 40 to 55 with Graves' ophthalmopathy.

This clonotype was counted once. The rearrangement joins TRBV5-1 to TRBJ2-7; a possible D gene is TRBD1 (6 bases). Germline V gene data show CDR1 as SGHRS and CDR2 as YFSETQ. The length of the CDR3 is 14 residues. Trimming took 4 bases from V and 3 from J, leaving 14 bases between them. CDR3 DNA sequence: TGCGCCAGCAGCAAGGACAGTGATGTCTACGAGCAGTACTTC. It codes for CASSKDSDVYEQYF. The full variable domain, in which reference TRBV5-1 and TRBJ2-7 provide the parts outside the CDR3, is KAGVTQTPRYLIKTRGQQVTLSCSPISGHRSVSWYQQTPGQGLQFLFEYFSETQRNKGNFPGRFSGRQFSNSRSEMNVSTLELGDSALYLCASSKDSDVYEQYFGPGTRLTVT.

Comments on this clonotype: At one boundary the junction diverges from the germline segment, which might be a read error. V and J are TRBV12-3 or TRBV12-4 and TRBJ2-7; perhaps TRBD2 as D (6 bases). This CDR3 contains 15 residues. CDR3 in amino acids: CASSYGDGSISEQCF. In DNA, the CDR3 is TGTGCCAGCAGTTACGGGGACGGGAGCATTTCCGAGCAGTGCTTC.

This clonotype has a count of ten or more. One end of the junction does not line up with germline, which may come from a read error. V and J are TRBV7-7 and TRBJ2-5; the match to TRBD2 covers 8 bases. Germline CDR1 and CDR2: SSHAT and FNYEAQ (reference sequence). The CDR3 loop spans 13 amino acids. CDR3 protein: CASSPIAGETQYF. The CDR3 DNA sequence: TGTGCTAGCAGCCCCATAGCGGGGGAGACCCAGTACTTC.

This chain joins TRBV28 and TRBJ1-5; 10 bases match TRBD1. The CDR3 consists of 17 residues. CDR1 MDHEN and CDR2 SYDVKM come from the germline V gene. The V segment lost 4 bases and the J segment 3 bases; nucleotides outside the gene matches: 9. The CDR3 region has the DNA TGTGCCAGCAGTTCAGGACAGGGGGGAGGTTACAATCAGCCCCAGCATTTT. Translation gives CASSSGQGGGYNQPQHF.

At least ten counts were recorded for this clonotype. The V gene is TRBV28, the J gene TRBJ2-5, with 11 bases identical to TRBD2. V was pared by 7 bases and J by 4 bases, with 11 bases of the junction left unmatched. Germline-derived CDR1 and CDR2 are MDHEN and SYDVKM. The CDR3 consists of 16 residues. CDR3 protein: CASKVAGGKFRETQYF. CDR3 DNA: TGTGCCAGCAAGGTAGCGGGAGGGAAGTTTCGAGAGACCCAGTACTTC.

This clonotype was seen repeatedly, ten times or more. J is TRBJ2-3 and V is TRBV28, with unresolved D. The CDR3 extends over 14 amino acids. Trimming removed 2 bases at V and 1 base at J, with 7 bases between. Germline CDR1 reads MDHEN; CDR2 reads SYDVKM. CDR3 region: CASSLSLGTDTQYF. CDR3 nucleotides: TGTGCCAGCAGTTTAAGTTTGGGCACAGATACGCAGTATTTT.

The rearrangement links TRBV7-3 to TRBJ2-5, with TRBD2 matching over 10 bases. This CDR3 region has 18 residues. The germline V gene has CDR1 SGHTA and CDR2 FQGTGA. The V and J ends lost 0 bases and 5 bases, in that order; junction bases with no gene match: 12. The CDR3 protein is CASSLTSLAGAPGETQYF. CDR3 coding DNA: TGTGCCAGCAGCTTAACGTCCCTAGCGGGGGCACCGGGGGAGACCCAGTACTTC.

This clonotype was counted ten times or more. A much larger clone differs from this one at a single base, so this may be a read error. This sequence joins TRBV20-1 and TRBJ2-5; possibly TRBD2 for D (5 bases). CDR3 size: 11 residues. Germline CDR1 and CDR2: DFQATT and SNEGSKA (reference sequence). Between the trimmed V and J ends, which lost 1 base and 5 bases, there was a span of 5 bases. The CDR3 is CSARVAETQYF. The CDR3 DNA reads TGCAGTGCTAGAGTAGCGGAGACCCAGTACTTC.

This clonotype appeared a few times. This sequence joins TRBV7-3 and TRBJ2-3; the D gene could be TRBD1 or TRBD2 (6 bases each). Germline CDR1 SGHTA, CDR2 FQGTGA. CDR3 size: 14 residues. The V end was cut by 5 bases, the J end by 6 bases, with 15 bases between. CDR3 bases: TGTGCCAGCAGCCCCAGGGGAGGTTGGGATACGCAGTATTTT. Encoded protein: CASSPRGGWDTQYF. The full variable domain, with the rest looked up from reference TRBV7-3 and TRBJ2-3, is GAGVSQTPSNKVTEKGKYVELRCDPISGHTALYWYRQSLGQGPEFLIYFQGTGAADDSGLPNDRFFAVRPEGSVSTLKIQRTERGDSAVYLCASSPRGGWDTQYFGPGTRLTVL.

J is TRBJ2-3 and V is TRBV12-3 or TRBV12-4; 15 bases are a match to TRBD2. The CDR3 spans 14 residues. After removal of 5 bases from V and 6 bases from J, the junction contained 0 bases not matched to a gene. The DNA of the CDR3 is TGTGCCAGCAGTGGACTAGCGGGGGGGGATACGCAGTATTTT. The encoded protein is CASSGLAGGDTQYF.

This clonotype came up a few times. The chain has TRBV6-5 and TRBJ1-1, with 7 bases lining up with TRBD1. This CDR3 comprises 16 residues. Germline V gene data show CDR1 as MNHEY and CDR2 as SVGAGI. Trimming cost V 5 bases and J 0 bases; bases outside gene matches: 9. CDR3 nucleotide sequence: TGTGCCAGCAGTCACAGGGGCAGTGTGATGAACACTGAAGCTTTCTTT. This encodes CASSHRGSVMNTEAFF.

This clonotype was observed once. V and J are TRBV11-3 and TRBJ1-1; D is undetermined. Per germline, CDR1 SGHNT and CDR2 YENEEA. V lost 5 bases, J lost 0 bases, and 10 bases lay in between. There are 14 residues in the CDR3. The DNA of the CDR3 is TGTGCCAGCAGCAGTGATACTATGAACACTGAAGCTTTCTTT. Protein product: CASSSDTMNTEAFF.

This clonotype came up many times. The chain uses TRBV4-2 and TRBJ2-7; perhaps D is TRBD1 or TRBD2 (5 bases each). Germline values: CDR1 LGHNA, CDR2 YNFKEQ. Trimming removed 0 bases from V and 4 bases from J, with 16 bases in between. CDR3 length: 16 amino acids. CDR3 sequence (DNA): TGTGCCAGCAGCCAAGATCTGGCAGGGAGTTTATACGAGCAGTACTTC. Its protein is CASSQDLAGSLYEQYF.

This clonotype was seen many times. The V gene is TRBV28, the J gene TRBJ2-5; maybe TRBD1 (5 bases). Deletions cut 7 bases from V and 1 base from J, with 28 bases between. Germline loops: CDR1 MDHEN, CDR2 SYDVKM. The CDR3 length is 19 residues. CDR3 sequence reads: CASKAEAGFFQGGQETQYF. CDR3 DNA: TGTGCCAGCAAAGCAGAGGCAGGGTTTTTTCAGGGTGGCCAAGAGACCCAGTACTTC.

This clonotype was recorded at least ten times. The genes are TRBV6-2 or TRBV6-3 and TRBJ1-2, with TRBD1 matching 7 bases. The V segment lost 0 bases and the J segment 7 bases; nucleotides outside the gene matches: 5. CDR1 is MNHEY and CDR2 is SVGEGT in the germline V gene. The CDR3 runs to 14 residues. The chain's CDR3 is CASSYSTGAAGYTF. The CDR3 nucleotides read TGTGCCAGCAGTTACTCAACAGGGGCGGCTGGCTACACCTTC.

The sample holds many counts of this clonotype. The chain employs TRBV7-9 and TRBJ2-7; D is unresolved. The CDR3 runs to 13 residues. Trimming took 0 bases from V and 5 from J, leaving 8 bases between them. CDR1 SEHNR and CDR2 FQNEAQ come from the germline V gene (reference sequence). CDR3 nucleotides: TGTGCCAGCAGCTTAGCCCCCCAAAACGAGCAGTACTTC. It is translated as CASSLAPQNEQYF.

A note on this clonotype: A much larger clone is a single base away; this may be a read error. V usage is TRBV20-1 and J usage is TRBJ2-7; D might be TRBD1 or TRBD2, each matching 6 bases. CDR1 and CDR2 from the germline V gene are DFQATT and SNEGSKA (reference sequence). The CDR3 spans 15 residues. Trimming took off 8 bases at V and 4 bases at J, with 24 bases between the two ends. CDR3 amino acids: CSTTAEGQDLYEQYF. CDR3 nucleotides: TGCAGTACTACCGCGGAGGGACAAGACCTTTACGAGCAGTACTTC.

The chain employs TRBV10-2 and TRBJ2-7; D may be TRBD1 (5 bases). Germline CDR1 WSHSY, CDR2 SAAADI. Trimming shortened V by 4 bases and J by 6 bases, and 13 bases separated the two germline ends. This CDR3 spans 13 amino acids. DNA for the CDR3: TGCGCCAGCAGTGGACAGACTGGAACCGAGCAGTACTTC. Protein: CASSGQTGTEQYF.

In its sample, this clonotype was seen many times. This CDR3 is CSAPRDGSYEQYF. CDR3 coding DNA: TGCAGTGCCCCTAGGGACGGTAGCTACGAGCAGTACTTC. This chain connects TRBV20-1 to TRBJ2-7; D assignment may be TRBD1 or TRBD2 (5 bases each). V was cut by 6 bases and J by 3 bases, with 15 bases left in between. Looked up from germline, CDR1 is DFQATT and CDR2 is SNEGSKA (reference sequence). The CDR3 spans 13 residues.

This clonotype was counted ten times or more. This chain uses TRBV29-1 with TRBJ2-2, with D possibly being TRBD1 (5 bases). Germline V lookup: CDR1 SQVTM, CDR2 ANQGSEA. This CDR3 comprises 14 residues. Between the trimmed V and J ends, which lost 4 bases and 0 bases, there was a span of 9 bases. The CDR3 sequence: CSVGQFANTGELFF. Written as DNA, the CDR3 is TGCAGCGTTGGACAGTTCGCGAACACCGGGGAGCTGTTTTTT.

This clonotype was counted ten times or more. The J gene is TRBJ1-5, the V gene TRBV7-9; D unclear. Germline CDR1 is SEHNR and CDR2 is FQNEAQ (reference sequence). The V end lost 7 bases, the J end lost 0 bases, and 13 bases lay between the germline ends. The CDR3 loop spans 15 amino acids. The CDR3 spells CASTVWGDSNQPQHF. The CDR3 region has the DNA TGTGCCAGCACCGTTTGGGGTGATAGCAATCAGCCCCAGCATTTT.

This clonotype occurred many times. A read error may be the cause here, since a much bigger clone is one base away. This rearrangement joins TRBV28 to TRBJ2-4; perhaps TRBD1 as D (6 bases). In germline, CDR1 is MDHEN, CDR2 SYDVKM. Deletions cut 3 bases from V and 9 bases from J, with 18 bases between. The CDR3 is 15 amino acids. The CDR3 DNA reads TGTGCCAGCAGTTTGTCAGGGGTGATGGAAAGCATTCAGTACTTC. This encodes CASSLSGVMESIQYF.

Turning to this clonotype: One end of the junction does not line up with germline, which may come from a read error. The chain joins TRBV2 to TRBJ1-1, with unresolved D. The V gene's germline CDR1 is SNHLY and CDR2 FYNNEI. This CDR3 is built from 12 residues. The CDR3: CASRRLRGEALF. The CDR3 DNA is TGTGCCAGCAGACGCCTCCGCGGTGAAGCTCTCTTT.

This clonotype has a count of ten or more. The genes are TRBV11-3 and TRBJ2-2; maybe TRBD2 (6 bases). The CDR3 contains 17 residues. Per the germline V gene, CDR1 is SGHNT and CDR2 is YENEEA. Trimming cost V 1 base and J 6 bases, with 18 bases left between them. The CDR3 loop is CASSLGEGGGAPGELFF. The DNA of the CDR3 is TGTGCCAGCAGCTTAGGAGAAGGAGGAGGGGCGCCCGGGGAGCTGTTTTTT. Filled out from reference TRBV11-3 and TRBJ2-2, the complete variable domain reads EAGVVQSPRYKIIEKKQPVAFWCNPISGHNTLYWYLQNLGQGPELLIRYENEEAVDDSQLPKDRFSAERLKGVDSTLKIQPAELGDSAVYLCASSLGEGGGAPGELFFGEGSRLTVL.

V is TRBV12-3 or TRBV12-4 and J is TRBJ2-5, with 7 bases aligning to TRBD2. The CDR3 has 14 amino acids. V trimming: 3 bases; J trimming: 5 bases; junction bases outside the gene matches: 6. For the CDR3, the DNA is TGTGCCAGCAGTTTCCTTTTAGCGGGCGAGACCCAGTACTTC. Encoded protein: CASSFLLAGETQYF.

This clonotype was found many times. CDR3: CASSLIGLEQYF. The CDR3 DNA is TGTGCCAGCAGCCTTATTGGACTAGAGCAGTACTTC. The chain is built from TRBV5-5 and TRBJ2-7; a weak D match, TRBD2 (6 bases). Per the germline V gene, CDR1 is SGHKS and CDR2 is YYEKEE (reference sequence). The CDR3 is 12 amino acids. Trimming removed 4 bases from V and 7 bases from J, with 12 bases in between. The full variable domain, rest sourced from reference TRBV5-5 and TRBJ2-7, is DAGVTQSPTHLIKTRGQQVTLRCSPISGHKSVSWYQQVLGQGPQFIFQYYEKEERGRGNFPDRFSARQFPNYSSELNVNALLLGDSALYLCASSLIGLEQYFGPGTRLTVT.